This record concerns one T cell receptor beta chain sequence. This CDR3 contains 12 residues. V lost 0 bases and J 6 bases, leaving 6 bases between the germline ends. The germline gives CDR1 SGHDT, CDR2 YYEEEE. The treatment was: oral pan-JAK inhibitor, 5-10 mg twice daily. This record comes from a study of CD8+ T cells in alopecia areata. RNA, once extracted, was reverse transcribed into cDNA for use as the sequencing template. The repertoire was sequenced with immunoSEQ multiplex PCR; TCRdb's copy has only in-frame clones and lacks some. The sample records approximately 210,000 clones, more than 60% being singletons.

The V gene is TRBV5-6, the J gene TRBJ1-2; D not certain. The receptor was derived from a human donor with alopecia areata. This specimen consisted of CD4+ T cells sorted from blood, obtained between weeks 43 and 45, from a patient treated with tofacitinib. CDR3 residues: CASSLGANGYTF. CDR3 bases: TGTGCCAGCAGCTTGGGGGCCAATGGCTACACCTTC.